The clone carrying this T cell receptor beta chain is medium-sized (0.01 to 0.1%) within its sample. Its antigen is undetermined. These data belong to a study of spatial heterogeneity in lung cancer. Turning to the study itself: Counts of TCR transcripts in tumor regions tracked strongly with a T cell module score that came from matched bulk RNA-seq. A unique TCR and UMI combination showed up more than ten times in raw reads, on average.

The sample's time point: sample taken at primary tumor resection. Whole RNA was taken from tumor, nontumor lung or frozen PBMC; it was then sequenced unsorted. A distinct unique molecular identifier was carried by each TCR cDNA molecule. TCRdb re-analysed the 5' RACE reads in MiXCR, keeping a single row per CDR3 protein. Of about 3,400 distinct CDR3 sequences in the sample, about 7.3% were seen once. The study's findings and limits: Tracking of tumor mutation counts was seen in expanded intratumoral alpha and beta TCR counts.

V dropped 0 bases and J dropped 4 bases, with 6 bases sitting between them. The germline gives CDR1 SGHRS, CDR2 YFSETQ. The CDR3 runs to 13 residues. The clonotype originates from a male donor with early-stage non-small cell lung cancer. J is TRBJ2-3 and V is TRBV5-1; no clear D gene. This material consisted of lung tumor tissue, taken at surgery. The CDR3, as DNA: TGCGCCAGCAGCTTGGGGACGGCAGATACGCAGTATTTT. Amino acids: CASSLGTADTQYF.